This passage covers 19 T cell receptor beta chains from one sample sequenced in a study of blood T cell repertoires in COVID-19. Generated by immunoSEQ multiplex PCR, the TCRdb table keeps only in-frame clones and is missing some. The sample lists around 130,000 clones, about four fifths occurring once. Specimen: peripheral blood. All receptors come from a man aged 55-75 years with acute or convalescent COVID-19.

CDR3 in amino acids: CAISRGGGEAFF. The DNA for the CDR3 is TGTGCCATCAGTCGCGGGGGGGGCGAGGCTTTCTTT. This chain joins TRBV10-3 and TRBJ1-1, with D perhaps matching TRBD1 (6 bases). The V gene lost 5 bases and the J gene lost 11 bases, with 15 bases spanning the gap. In germline, CDR1 is ENHRY, CDR2 SYGVKD. The CDR3 covers 12 residues.

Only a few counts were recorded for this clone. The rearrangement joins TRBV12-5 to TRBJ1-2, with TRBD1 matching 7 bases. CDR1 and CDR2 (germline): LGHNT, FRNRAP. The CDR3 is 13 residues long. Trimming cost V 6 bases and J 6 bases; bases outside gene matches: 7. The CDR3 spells CASGLQGTDGYTF. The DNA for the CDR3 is TGTGCTAGTGGATTACAGGGGACGGATGGCTACACCTTC.

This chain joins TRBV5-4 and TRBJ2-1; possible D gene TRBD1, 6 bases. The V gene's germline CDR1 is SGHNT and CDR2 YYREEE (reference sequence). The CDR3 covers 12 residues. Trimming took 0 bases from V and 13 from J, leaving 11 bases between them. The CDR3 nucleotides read TGTGCCAGCAGCTTGGGGCAGGGGAAACAGTTCTTC. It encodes CASSLGQGKQFF.

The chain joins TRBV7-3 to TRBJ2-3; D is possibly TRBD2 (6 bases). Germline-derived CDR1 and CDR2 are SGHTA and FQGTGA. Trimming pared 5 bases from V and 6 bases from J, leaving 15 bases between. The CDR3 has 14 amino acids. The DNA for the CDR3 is TGTGCCAGCAGCAAGACTAGATCTTCGGATACGCAGTATTTT. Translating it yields CASSKTRSSDTQYF.

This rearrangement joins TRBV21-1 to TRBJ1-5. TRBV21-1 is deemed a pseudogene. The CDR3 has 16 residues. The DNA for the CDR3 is TGTGCCAGCAGCAAAGAAGAGGGCCGGGGCAATCAGCCCCAGCATTTT. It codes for CASSKEEGRGNQPQHF.

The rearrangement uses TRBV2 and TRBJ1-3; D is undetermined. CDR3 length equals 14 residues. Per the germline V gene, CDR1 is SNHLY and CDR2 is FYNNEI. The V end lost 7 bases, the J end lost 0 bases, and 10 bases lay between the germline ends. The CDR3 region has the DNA TGTGCCAGCACTCCTTCGAGCTCTGGAAACACCATATATTTT. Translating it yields CASTPSSSGNTIYF.

The CDR3 here is CASSLGGGETQYF. The CDR3 nucleotides read TGCGCCAGCAGCTTGGGAGGAGGGGAGACCCAGTACTTC. This rearrangement joins TRBV5-1 to TRBJ2-5; tentative D call: TRBD2 (6 bases). V shed 0 bases and J shed 5 bases, with 8 bases lying between them. This CDR3 has 13 residues. CDR1 is SGHRS, CDR2 YFSETQ, per germline.

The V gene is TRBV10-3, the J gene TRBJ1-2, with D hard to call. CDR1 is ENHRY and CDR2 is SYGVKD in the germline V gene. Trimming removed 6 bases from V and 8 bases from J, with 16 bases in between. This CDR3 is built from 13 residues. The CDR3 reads CAIRESDSGGYTF. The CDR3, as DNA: TGTGCCATCAGGGAATCGGACTCGGGGGGCTACACCTTC.

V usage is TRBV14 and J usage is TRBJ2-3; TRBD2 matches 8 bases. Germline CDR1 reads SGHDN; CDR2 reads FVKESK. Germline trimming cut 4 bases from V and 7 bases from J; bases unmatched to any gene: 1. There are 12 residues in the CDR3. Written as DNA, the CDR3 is TGTGCCAGCAGCCGGACTAGCAATACGCAGTATTTT. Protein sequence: CASSRTSNTQYF.

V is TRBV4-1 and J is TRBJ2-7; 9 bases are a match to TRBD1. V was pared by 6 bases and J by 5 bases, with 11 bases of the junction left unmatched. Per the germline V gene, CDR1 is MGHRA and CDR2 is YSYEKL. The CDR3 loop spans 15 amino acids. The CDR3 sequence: CASSDIRDRANEQYF. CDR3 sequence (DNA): TGCGCCAGCAGTGATATCCGGGACAGGGCCAACGAGCAGTACTTC.

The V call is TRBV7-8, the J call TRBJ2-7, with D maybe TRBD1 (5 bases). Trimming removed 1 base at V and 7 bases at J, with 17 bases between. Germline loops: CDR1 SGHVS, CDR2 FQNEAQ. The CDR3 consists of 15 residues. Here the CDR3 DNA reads TGTGCCAGCAGCTTAGAGATTAGTAGGGGTGTGGAGCAGTACTTC. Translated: CASSLEISRGVEQYF.

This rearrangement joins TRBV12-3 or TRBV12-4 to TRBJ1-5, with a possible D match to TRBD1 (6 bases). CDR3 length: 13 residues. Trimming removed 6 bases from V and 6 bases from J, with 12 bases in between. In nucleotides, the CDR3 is TGTGCCAGCAGCAACGTACAGGGTCAGCCCCAGCATTTT. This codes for CASSNVQGQPQHF.

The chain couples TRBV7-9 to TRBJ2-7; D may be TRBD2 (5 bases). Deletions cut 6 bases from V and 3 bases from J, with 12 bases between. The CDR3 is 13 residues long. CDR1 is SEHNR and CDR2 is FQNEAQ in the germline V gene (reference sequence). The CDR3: CASSLGLIYEQYF. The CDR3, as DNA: TGTGCCAGCAGTCTCGGACTGATCTACGAGCAGTACTTC.

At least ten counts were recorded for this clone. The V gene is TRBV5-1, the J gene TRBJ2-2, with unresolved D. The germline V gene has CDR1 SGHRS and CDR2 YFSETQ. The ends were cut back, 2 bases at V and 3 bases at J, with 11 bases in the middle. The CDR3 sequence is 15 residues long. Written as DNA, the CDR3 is TGCGCCAGCAGCTTTCAACAGCCTGACACCGGGGAGCTGTTTTTT. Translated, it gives CASSFQQPDTGELFF.

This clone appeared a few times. The CDR3 is CAWSVSLQGLPEAFF. The CDR3 DNA is TGTGCCTGGAGTGTATCTCTACAGGGCTTACCTGAAGCTTTCTTT. The chain employs TRBV30 and TRBJ1-1, with a possible D match to TRBD1 (6 bases). Looked up from germline, CDR1 is GTSNPN and CDR2 is SVGIG (reference sequence). The V gene lost 0 bases and the J gene lost 6 bases, with 17 bases spanning the gap. The CDR3 totals 15 residues.

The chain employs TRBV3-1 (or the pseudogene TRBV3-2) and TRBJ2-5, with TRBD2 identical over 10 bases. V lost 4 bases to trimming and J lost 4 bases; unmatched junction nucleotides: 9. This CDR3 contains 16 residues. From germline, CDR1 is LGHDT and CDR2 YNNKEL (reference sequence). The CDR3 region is CASSPRGVAGGETQYF. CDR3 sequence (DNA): TGTGCCAGCAGCCCCCGCGGGGTAGCGGGAGGAGAGACCCAGTACTTC.

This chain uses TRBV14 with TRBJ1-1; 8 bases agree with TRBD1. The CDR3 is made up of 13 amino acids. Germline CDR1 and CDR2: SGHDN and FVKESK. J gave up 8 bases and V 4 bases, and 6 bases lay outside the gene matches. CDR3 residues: CASSRTGGTEAFF. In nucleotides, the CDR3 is TGTGCCAGCAGCCGAACAGGGGGAACGGAAGCTTTCTTT. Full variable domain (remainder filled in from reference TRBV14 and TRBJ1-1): EAGVTQFPSHSVIEKGQTVTLRCDPISGHDNLYWYRRVMGKEIKFLLHFVKESKQDESGMPNNRFLAERTGGTYSTLKVQPAELEDSGVYFCASSRTGGTEAFFGQGTRLTVV.

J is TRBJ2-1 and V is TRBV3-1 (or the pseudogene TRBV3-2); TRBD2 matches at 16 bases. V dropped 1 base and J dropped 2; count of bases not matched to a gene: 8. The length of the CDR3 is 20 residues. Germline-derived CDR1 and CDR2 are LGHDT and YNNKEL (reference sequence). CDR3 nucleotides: TGTGCCAGCAGCCAAGTAACGGGACTAGCGGGAGGGCCCCCCTACAATGAGCAGTTCTTC. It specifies CASSQVTGLAGGPPYNEQFF.

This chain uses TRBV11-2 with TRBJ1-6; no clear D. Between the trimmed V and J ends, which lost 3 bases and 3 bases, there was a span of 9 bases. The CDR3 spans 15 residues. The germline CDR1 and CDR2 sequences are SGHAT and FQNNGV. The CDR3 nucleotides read TGTGCCAGCAGCTTCGTCTTAGACTATAATTCACCCCTCCACTTT. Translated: CASSFVLDYNSPLHF.